The sequence of this TCR beta chain was determined in a study of blood T cell repertoires in COVID-19. The wider study: Collection of acute and convalescent COVID-19 samples took place in the United States, Italy and Spain. T cells, B-cell-depleted T cells, or PBMCs supplied cDNA or gDNA.

As processed by the authors: Cell counts per sample came from amplifying reference gene primers. The assay was immunoSEQ multiplex PCR, and TCRdb's table has in-frame clones only and misses some. That table furnishes V, J and clone size, whereas the DNA furnished D and trimming. The repertoire has some 170,000 clones, 85% to 90% of them found once; the top ten carry approximately 8%. This CDR3 comprises 14 residues. V was pared by 8 bases and J by 2 bases, with 16 bases between. Germline CDR1 KGHSH, CDR2 LQKENI. This TCR came from an older woman with acute or convalescent COVID-19. The sample was peripheral blood. V and J are TRBV18 and TRBJ2-7; the D gene is possibly TRBD1 (7 bases). DNA for the CDR3: TGTGCCAGCGGTGACAGGGAGGCAGCCTACGAGCAGTACTTC. Residues: CASGDREAAYEQYF.